The 13 T cell receptor beta chains presented below share a single source sample, sequenced in a study of CD8+ T cells in alopecia areata. Extracted from the samples, RNA was reverse transcribed into cDNA to serve as the sequencing template. TCRdb's copy holds only in-frame clones and misses some; the assay was immunoSEQ multiplex PCR. Found here are 120,000 to 150,000 clones, 87% of them singletons; the top ten hold roughly 16%. Specimen: CD8+ T cells sorted from blood, collected at week 0. Source of these receptors: a human donor with alopecia areata.

The rearrangement uses TRBV10-3 and TRBJ2-5; possible D gene TRBD2, 5 bases. The ends were cut back, 2 bases at V and 5 bases at J, with 9 bases in the middle. This CDR3 has 13 residues. CDR1 is ENHRY, CDR2 SYGVKD, per germline. The CDR3 spells CAISEGLGETQYF. The CDR3 DNA reads TGTGCCATCAGTGAGGGACTGGGGGAGACCCAGTACTTC.

The chain's CDR3 is CASSLVGTGGRNEQFF. CDR3 bases: TGTGCCAGCAGCTTAGTTGGGACAGGGGGTAGGAATGAGCAGTTCTTC. The rearrangement uses TRBV11-2 and TRBJ2-1, with TRBD1 matching 11 bases. Germline V lookup: CDR1 SGHAT, CDR2 FQNNGV. V dropped 1 base and J dropped 7; count of bases not matched to a gene: 6. CDR3 length equals 16 residues.

This clone was detected a few times. This rearrangement joins TRBV14 to TRBJ2-2, with D unclear. The V and J ends lost 3 bases and 7 bases respectively, with 12 bases between them. The CDR3 loop spans 14 amino acids. The germline V gene has CDR1 SGHDN and CDR2 FVKESK. The CDR3 sequence: CASSHSAWGGELFF. CDR3 DNA sequence: TGTGCCAGCAGCCACTCTGCCTGGGGCGGGGAGCTGTTTTTT.

The chain recombines TRBV29-1 with TRBJ2-1; 7 bases are a match to TRBD2. J lost 5 bases, V lost 5 bases, and 6 bases had no gene match. The CDR3 is 13 residues long. The germline CDR1 and CDR2 sequences are SQVTM and ANQGSEA. The CDR3 reads CSVFGTTNNEQFF. Here the CDR3 DNA reads TGCAGCGTTTTTGGGACTACGAACAATGAGCAGTTCTTC.

The rearrangement joins TRBV5-4 to TRBJ1-1; no definite D call. CDR1 and CDR2 from the germline V gene are SGHNT and YYREEE (reference sequence). With 0 bases removed from V and 0 bases from J, the gap between germline ends came to 6 bases. This CDR3 has 14 amino acids. The CDR3 DNA reads TGTGCCAGCAGCTTGGAGGAAATGAACACTGAAGCTTTCTTT. It yields the protein CASSLEEMNTEAFF. The full variable domain, its missing parts supplied by reference TRBV5-4 and TRBJ1-1, is ETGVTQSPTHLIKTRGQQVTLRCSSQSGHNTVSWYQQALGQGPQFIFQYYREEENGRGNFPPRFSGLQFPNYSSELNVNALELDDSALYLCASSLEEMNTEAFFGQGTRLTVV.

The chain is built from TRBV5-4 and TRBJ1-1; no definite D call. CDR1 is SGHNT, CDR2 YYREEE, per germline (reference sequence). V lost 4 bases, J lost 7 bases, and 11 bases lay in between. There are 12 residues in the CDR3. CDR3 nucleotides: TGTGCCAGCAGCCCCGGGTCTAATGAAGCTTTCTTT. Its translation: CASSPGSNEAFF.

The rearrangement links TRBV27 to TRBJ2-2, with no clear D. CDR1 MNHEY and CDR2 SMNVEV come from the germline V gene (reference sequence). V lost 0 bases and J 1 base, leaving 9 bases between the germline ends. The CDR3 loop spans 16 amino acids. The DNA for the CDR3 is TGTGCCAGCAGTTTATCGGACCTAATGAACACCGGGGAGCTGTTTTTT. Translating it yields CASSLSDLMNTGELFF.

The CDR3 here is CARRTGPGTEAFF. In DNA form, the CDR3 reads TGTGCCCGTCGGACGGGGCCGGGCACTGAAGCTTTCTTT. The genes are TRBV2 and TRBJ1-1; a weak D match, TRBD1 (5 bases). The CDR3 consists of 13 residues. CDR1 is SNHLY and CDR2 is FYNNEI in the germline V gene. Trimming cost V 11 bases and J 4 bases, with 17 bases left between them.

This chain connects TRBV25-1 to TRBJ2-3, with D uncertain. The ends were cut back, 8 bases at V and 1 base at J, with 16 bases in the middle. Germline loops: CDR1 MGHDK, CDR2 SYGVNS. The CDR3 is made up of 15 amino acids. CDR3 sequence: CASAIGIGGTDTQYF. The CDR3 DNA is TGTGCCAGCGCCATAGGCATCGGTGGCACAGATACGCAGTATTTT.

This clone was recorded only once. The chain uses TRBV29-1 and TRBJ2-3; D is unclear. Deletions cut 4 bases from V and 2 bases from J, with 16 bases between. This CDR3 is 15 amino acids long. CDR1 is SQVTM, CDR2 ANQGSEA, per germline. The CDR3 sequence: CSVVVGRNLTDTQYF. The DNA for the CDR3 is TGCAGCGTTGTGGTAGGCAGGAACCTCACAGATACGCAGTATTTT.

This chain connects TRBV5-1 to TRBJ2-1; 7 nucleotides match TRBD1. Germline lookup yields CDR1 SGHRS and CDR2 YFSETQ. With 0 bases clipped from V and 7 bases from J, the junction kept 1 base outside the gene matches. The CDR3 consists of 13 residues. CDR3 sequence reads: CASSLEGANEQFF. CDR3 in DNA: TGCGCCAGCAGCTTGGAGGGGGCGAATGAGCAGTTCTTC.

The rearrangement uses TRBV19 and TRBJ1-1; 8 nucleotides agree with TRBD1. V lost 5 bases to trimming and J lost 0 bases; unmatched junction nucleotides: 5. The CDR3 length is 15 residues. Germline lookup yields CDR1 LNHDA and CDR2 SQIVND (reference sequence). CDR3 DNA: TGTGCCAGTAGTTCCAACAGGGGGTTGAACACTGAAGCTTTCTTT. It yields the protein CASSSNRGLNTEAFF. The complete variable domain, with remaining parts taken from reference TRBV19 and TRBJ1-1, reads DGGITQSPKYLFRKEGQNVTLSCEQNLNHDAMYWYRQDPGQGLRLIYYSQIVNDFQKGDIAEGYSVSREKKESFPLTVTSAQKNPTAFYLCASSSNRGLNTEAFFGQGTRLTVV.

In this sample, this clone turned up once. This chain connects TRBV7-9 to TRBJ2-7, with 7 bases matching TRBD2. J was trimmed by 6 bases and V by 5 bases; bases with no gene match: 10. This CDR3 spans 14 amino acids. Germline CDR1 and CDR2: SEHNR and FQNEAQ (reference sequence). The CDR3: CASSADGDYSEQYF. The CDR3 coding sequence is TGTGCCAGCAGCGCGGACGGGGACTATTCCGAGCAGTACTTC.